This T cell receptor beta chain was retrieved from a study of identical twins. About this clonotype: Relative to the germline gene, one junction end is altered; a read error may explain this.

Template switching, a step in the protocol, added a universal primer site, and cDNA carried unique molecular identifiers. TCRdb analysed the 5' RACE reads with MiXCR anew, one entry per CDR3 protein. Of roughly 1,500,000 distinct CDR3 sequences in the sample, under 35% were seen once. The germline gives CDR1 SNHLY, CDR2 FYNNEI. This CDR3 is 12 amino acids long. Sequencing was performed on cord blood. This rearrangement joins TRBV2 to TRBJ2-1; D is uncertain. This TCR derives from a newborn girl in good health. The CDR3 bases are TGTGCCAACAGTCTACTAACCAATGAGCAGTTCTTC. This sequence encodes CANSLLTNEQFF.